What follows is one T cell receptor beta chain and its context. Its antigen is not known. Clinical symptoms, serum thyroxine, TRAb, thyroid ultrasound and orbital computed tomography informed diagnoses. This sample is part of a study of T cells in Graves' hyperthyroidism and ophthalmopathy. Study-level points and caveats: The authors' 13 V-J model separated ophthalmopathy from stable hyperthyroidism. Most clonotypes that expanded in the thyroid above 0.001 also showed up in blood.

RNA transcripts provided the source from which TCR beta CDR3 regions were amplified. Primed by the HTBI set, a first-round RT-PCR was run on the TCR CDR3. TCRdb ran MiXCR on the multiplex PCR reads and lists one entry per CDR3 protein. The sample lists under 700,000 distinct CDR3 sequences; 40% to 55% were seen once. Sequencing was carried out using peripheral blood or thyroid tissue (not recorded which). This clonotype originated in a woman aged 18-29 years with Graves' hyperthyroidism.

The CDR3 spells CASSITGQGKNQPQHF. CDR3 nucleotide sequence: TGTGCCAGTAGTATAACGGGACAGGGGAAGAATCAGCCCCAGCATTTT. The chain combines TRBV19 with TRBJ1-5; 10 nucleotides line up with TRBD1. CDR3 length: 16 amino acids. V trimming: 2 bases; J trimming: 4 bases; junction bases outside the gene matches: 5. Germline V gives CDR1 LNHDA, CDR2 SQIVND (reference sequence).